This T cell receptor beta chain was recorded in a study of blood T cell repertoires in COVID-19. Repertoires were generated with immunoSEQ multiplex PCR, while TCRdb's copy carries only in-frame clones and drops some. Of about 250,000 clones in the sample, approximately 80% were seen once. The germline V gene encodes CDR1 SNHLY and CDR2 FYNNEI. The CDR3 is 12 residues long. The V end lost 9 bases, the J end lost 3 bases, and 12 bases lay between the germline ends. The chain is built from TRBV2 and TRBJ2-7, with unresolved D. This TCR was recovered from a man older than 75 with acute or convalescent COVID-19. The specimen sequenced was peripheral blood. The CDR3 DNA follows: TGTGCCAGTCTGAGCAGAGGCTACGAGCAGTACTTC. It codes for CASLSRGYEQYF.